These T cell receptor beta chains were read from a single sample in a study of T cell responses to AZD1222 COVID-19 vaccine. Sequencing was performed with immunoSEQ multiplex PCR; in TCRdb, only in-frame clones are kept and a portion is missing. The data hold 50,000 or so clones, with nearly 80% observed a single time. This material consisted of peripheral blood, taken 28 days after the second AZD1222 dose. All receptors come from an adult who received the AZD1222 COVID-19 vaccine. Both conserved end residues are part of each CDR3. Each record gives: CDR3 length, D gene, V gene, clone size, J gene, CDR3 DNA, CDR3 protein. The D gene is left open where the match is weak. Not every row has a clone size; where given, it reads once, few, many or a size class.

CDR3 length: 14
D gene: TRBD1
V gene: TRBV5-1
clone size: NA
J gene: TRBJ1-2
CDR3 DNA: TGCGCCAGCAGCTCCACCGACAGGGTCCAGGGCTACACCTTC
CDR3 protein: CASSSTDRVQGYTF

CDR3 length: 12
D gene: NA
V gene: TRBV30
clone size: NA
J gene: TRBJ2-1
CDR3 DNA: TGTGCCTGGAGTGAGGGCTACAATGAGCAGTTCTTC
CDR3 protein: CAWSEGYNEQFF

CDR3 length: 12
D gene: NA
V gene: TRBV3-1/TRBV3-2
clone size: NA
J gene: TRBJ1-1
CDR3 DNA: TGTGCCAGCAGCCCAACGGGCAGTGAAGCTTTCTTT
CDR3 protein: CASSPTGSEAFF

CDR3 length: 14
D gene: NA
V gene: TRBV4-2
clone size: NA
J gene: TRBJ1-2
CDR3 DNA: TGTGCCAGCAGCCCCGGGACTCATGGCTATGGCTACACCTTC
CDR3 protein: CASSPGTHGYGYTF

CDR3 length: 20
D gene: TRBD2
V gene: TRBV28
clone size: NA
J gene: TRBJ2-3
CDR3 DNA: TGTGCCAGCAGTTTACAGGGACTAGCGGTTACCCTTCAATACACAGATACGCAGTATTTT
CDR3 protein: CASSLQGLAVTLQYTDTQYF

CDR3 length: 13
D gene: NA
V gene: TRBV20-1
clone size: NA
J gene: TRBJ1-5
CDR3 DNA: TGCAGTGCTAGTATCCCAGGGAATCAGCCCCAGCATTTT
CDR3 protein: CSASIPGNQPQHF

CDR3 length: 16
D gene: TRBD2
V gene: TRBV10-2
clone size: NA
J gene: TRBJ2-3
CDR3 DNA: TGCGCCAGCAGATTCTTAGCGGGGGGGAGCACAGATACGCAGTATTTT
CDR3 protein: CASRFLAGGSTDTQYF

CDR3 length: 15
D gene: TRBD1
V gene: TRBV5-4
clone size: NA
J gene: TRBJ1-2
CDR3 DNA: TGTGCCAGCAGCGCGGGGACAGGGCGTAACTATGGCTACACCTTC
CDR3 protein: CASSAGTGRNYGYTF

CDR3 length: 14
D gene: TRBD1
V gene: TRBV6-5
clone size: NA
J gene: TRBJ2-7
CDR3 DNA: TGTGCCAGCAGTTCCGGGACAGTCCCATACGAGCAGTACTTC
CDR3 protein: CASSSGTVPYEQYF

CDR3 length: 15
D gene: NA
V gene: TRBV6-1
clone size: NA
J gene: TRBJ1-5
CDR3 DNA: TGTGCCAGCAGTGAATTGCCAGGGAAGAATCAGCCCCAGCATTTT
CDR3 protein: CASSELPGKNQPQHF

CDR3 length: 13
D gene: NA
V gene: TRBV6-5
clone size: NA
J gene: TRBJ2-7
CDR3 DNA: TGTGCCAGCACGAGGCCCCTATCCTACGAGCAGTACTTC
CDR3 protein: CASTRPLSYEQYF

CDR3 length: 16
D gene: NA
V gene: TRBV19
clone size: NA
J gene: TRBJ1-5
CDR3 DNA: TGTGCCAGTAGTAATTTACCCGGGACCCTCAATCAGCCCCAGCATTTT
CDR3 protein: CASSNLPGTLNQPQHF

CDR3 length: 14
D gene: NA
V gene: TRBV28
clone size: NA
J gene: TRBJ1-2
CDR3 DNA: TGTGCCAGCAGTTTAACCCACGCTAACTATGGCTACACCTTC
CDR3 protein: CASSLTHANYGYTF

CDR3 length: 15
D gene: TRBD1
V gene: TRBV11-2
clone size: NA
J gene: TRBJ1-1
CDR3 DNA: TGTGCCAGCAGCCGGGATCTTCCCAGGGGGGCTGAAGCTTTCTTT
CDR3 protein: CASSRDLPRGAEAFF

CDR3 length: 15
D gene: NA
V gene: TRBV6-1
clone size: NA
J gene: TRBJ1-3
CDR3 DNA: TGTGCCAGCAGTGAAGTACCGATTTCTGGAAACACCATATATTTT
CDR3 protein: CASSEVPISGNTIYF

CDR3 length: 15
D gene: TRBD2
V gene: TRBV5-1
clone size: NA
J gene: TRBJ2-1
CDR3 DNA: TGCGCCAGCAGCTTGGCAGCGGGGGGGCGCGATGAGCAGTTCTTC
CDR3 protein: CASSLAAGGRDEQFF

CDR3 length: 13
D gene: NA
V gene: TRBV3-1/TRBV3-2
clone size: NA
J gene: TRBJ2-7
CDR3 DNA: TGTGCCAGCAGCCAAGTTCCAATCTACGAGCAGTACTTC
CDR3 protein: CASSQVPIYEQYF

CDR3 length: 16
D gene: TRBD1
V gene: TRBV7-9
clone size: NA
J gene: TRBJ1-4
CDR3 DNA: TGTGCCAGCAGCTCAGCTCGGACAGGGAGGGGCGAAAAACTGTTTTTT
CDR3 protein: CASSSARTGRGEKLFF

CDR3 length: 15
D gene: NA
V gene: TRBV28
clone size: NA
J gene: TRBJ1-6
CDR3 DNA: TGTGCCAGCAGTTTATCCTGGACATTAAATTCACCCCTCCACTTT
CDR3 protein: CASSLSWTLNSPLHF

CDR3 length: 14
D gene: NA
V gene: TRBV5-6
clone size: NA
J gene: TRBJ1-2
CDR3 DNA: TGTGCCAGCAGCTTGGAGGGATTTAACTATGGCTACACCTTC
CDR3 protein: CASSLEGFNYGYTF

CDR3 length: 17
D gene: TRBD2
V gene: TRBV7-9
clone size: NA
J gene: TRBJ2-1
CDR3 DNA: TGTGCCAGCAGCTTTTTAGCGGGAGGCCGCTCCTACAATGAGCAGTTCTTC
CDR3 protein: CASSFLAGGRSYNEQFF

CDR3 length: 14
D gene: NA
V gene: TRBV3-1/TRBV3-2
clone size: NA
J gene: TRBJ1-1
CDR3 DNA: TGTGCCAGCAGCCAAGGATTGTCGGACTCCGGGGCTTTCTTT
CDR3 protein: CASSQGLSDSGAFF

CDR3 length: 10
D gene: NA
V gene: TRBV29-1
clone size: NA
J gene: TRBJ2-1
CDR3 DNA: TGCAGCGTTCTGGGACGTGAGCAGTTCTTC
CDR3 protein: CSVLGREQFF

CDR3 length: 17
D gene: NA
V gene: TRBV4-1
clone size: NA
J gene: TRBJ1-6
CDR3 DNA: TGCGCCAGCAGCCAAGATACTGCAGGGAGCTATAATTCACCCCTCCACTTT
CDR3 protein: CASSQDTAGSYNSPLHF

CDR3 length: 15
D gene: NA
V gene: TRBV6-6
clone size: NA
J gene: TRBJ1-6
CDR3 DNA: TGTGCCAGCAGTTACTCGGCGCAGGGGAATTCACCCCTCCACTTT
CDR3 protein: CASSYSAQGNSPLHF

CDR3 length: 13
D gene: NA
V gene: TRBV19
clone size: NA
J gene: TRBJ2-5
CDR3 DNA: TGTGCCAGTAGCGACTCGTACCAAGAGACCCAGTACTTC
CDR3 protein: CASSDSYQETQYF

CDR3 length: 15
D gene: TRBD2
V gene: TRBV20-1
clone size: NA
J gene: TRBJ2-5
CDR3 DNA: TGCAGTGCTAGTCGGCGGGAGATGGGACAAGAGACCCAGTACTTC
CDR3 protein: CSASRREMGQETQYF

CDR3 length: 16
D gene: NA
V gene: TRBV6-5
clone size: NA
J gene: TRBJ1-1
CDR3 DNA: TGTGCCAGCAGTTACCAGACCGCGCTCCCGAACACTGAAGCTTTCTTT
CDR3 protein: CASSYQTALPNTEAFF

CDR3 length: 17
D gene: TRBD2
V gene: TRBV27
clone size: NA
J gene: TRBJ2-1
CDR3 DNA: TGTGCTAGCAGTACCACAAAGCGGGGGGGCTGGTACAATGAGCAGTTCTTC
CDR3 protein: CASSTTKRGGWYNEQFF

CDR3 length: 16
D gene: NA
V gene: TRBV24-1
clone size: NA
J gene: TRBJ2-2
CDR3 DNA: TGTGCCACCAGTGACCCAAGGGGGATAGGGGCCGGGGAGCTGTTTTTT
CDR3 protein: CATSDPRGIGAGELFF

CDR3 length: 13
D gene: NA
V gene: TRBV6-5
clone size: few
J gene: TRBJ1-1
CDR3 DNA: TGTGCCAGCAGTCGACTCCAGGGAACTGAAGCTTTCTTT
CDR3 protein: CASSRLQGTEAFF

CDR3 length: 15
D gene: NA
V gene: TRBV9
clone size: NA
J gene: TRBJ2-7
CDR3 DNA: TGTGCCAGCAGCCCCCGGGGATACAGCTCCTACGAGCAGTACTTC
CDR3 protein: CASSPRGYSSYEQYF

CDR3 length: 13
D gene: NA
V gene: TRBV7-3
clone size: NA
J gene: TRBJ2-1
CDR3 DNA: TGTGCCAGCAGCTTAATTAGTAGCGCCCCATTGTTCTTC
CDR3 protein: CASSLISSAPLFF

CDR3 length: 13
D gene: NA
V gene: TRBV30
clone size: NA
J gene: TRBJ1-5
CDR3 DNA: TGTGCCTGGGGGTTGTGGGGAGATCAGCCCCAGCATTTT
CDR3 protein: CAWGLWGDQPQHF

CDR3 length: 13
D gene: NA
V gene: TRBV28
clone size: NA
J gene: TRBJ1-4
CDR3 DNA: TGTGCCAGCAGTGAGCGGACTAATGAAAAACTGTTTTTT
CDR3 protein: CASSERTNEKLFF

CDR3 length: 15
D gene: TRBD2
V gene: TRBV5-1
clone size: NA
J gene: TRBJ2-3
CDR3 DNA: TGCGCCAGCAGCTTGGGAGCGGGAGCAATAGATACGCAGTATTTT
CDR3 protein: CASSLGAGAIDTQYF

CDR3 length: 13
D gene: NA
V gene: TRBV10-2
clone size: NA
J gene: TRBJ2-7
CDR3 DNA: TGCGCCAGCAGTGCGACGCGGGACTACGAGCAGTACTTC
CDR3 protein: CASSATRDYEQYF

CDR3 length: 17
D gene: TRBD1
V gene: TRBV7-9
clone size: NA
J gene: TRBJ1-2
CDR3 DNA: TGTGCCAGCAGCTTAGAACCCCTGGGACAGTCTCGCTATGGCTACACCTTC
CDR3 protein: CASSLEPLGQSRYGYTF

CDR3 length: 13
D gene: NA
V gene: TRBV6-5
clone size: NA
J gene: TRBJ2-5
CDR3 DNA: TGTGCCAGCCGGGGAACGGGCCAAGAGACCCAGTACTTC
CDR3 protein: CASRGTGQETQYF

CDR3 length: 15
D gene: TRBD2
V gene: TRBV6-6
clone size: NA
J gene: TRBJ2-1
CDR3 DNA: TGTGCCAGCAGTCCCCCCGGGAGGGCCTACAATGAGCAGTTCTTC
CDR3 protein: CASSPPGRAYNEQFF

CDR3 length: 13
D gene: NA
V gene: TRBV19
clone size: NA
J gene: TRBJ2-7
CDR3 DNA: TGTGCCAGTAGTAGGCGCGTCTCCTACGAGCAGTACTTC
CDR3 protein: CASSRRVSYEQYF

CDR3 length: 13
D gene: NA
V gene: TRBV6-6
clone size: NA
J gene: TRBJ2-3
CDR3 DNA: TGTGCCAGCAGTTATAGGTCCGAGGATACGCAGTATTTT
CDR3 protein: CASSYRSEDTQYF

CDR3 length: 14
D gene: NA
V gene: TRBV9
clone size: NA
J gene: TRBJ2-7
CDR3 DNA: TGTGCCAGCAGCGTAGGCACCTTCAGCGACGAGCAGTACTTC
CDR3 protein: CASSVGTFSDEQYF

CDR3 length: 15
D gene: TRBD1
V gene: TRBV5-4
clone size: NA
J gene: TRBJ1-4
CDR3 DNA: TGTGCCAGCAGCGCCCGAGGGGGCATGGATGAAAAACTGTTTTTT
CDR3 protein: CASSARGGMDEKLFF

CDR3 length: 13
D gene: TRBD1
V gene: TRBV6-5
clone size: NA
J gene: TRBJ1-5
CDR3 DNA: TGTGCCAGCACTCAGGGGGCAAATCAGCCCCAGCATTTT
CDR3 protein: CASTQGANQPQHF

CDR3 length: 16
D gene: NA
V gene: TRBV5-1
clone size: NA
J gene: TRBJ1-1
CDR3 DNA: TGCGCCAGCAGCTTGGCAAGGACTGACATGAACACTGAAGCTTTCTTT
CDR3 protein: CASSLARTDMNTEAFF

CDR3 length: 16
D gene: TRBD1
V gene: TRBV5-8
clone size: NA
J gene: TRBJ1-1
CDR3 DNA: TGTGCCAGCAGCTTTTTCTCCGGGACAGGGGTGACTGAAGCTTTCTTT
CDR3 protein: CASSFFSGTGVTEAFF

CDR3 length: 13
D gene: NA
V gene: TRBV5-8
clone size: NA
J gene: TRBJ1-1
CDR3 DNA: TGTGCCAGCAGCCAAGTGGCAGGCGCCCCTGCTTTCTTT
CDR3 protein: CASSQVAGAPAFF

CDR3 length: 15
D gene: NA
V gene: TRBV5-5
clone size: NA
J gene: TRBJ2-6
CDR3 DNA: TGTGCCAGCAGCTCAAACCCCTCTGGGGCCAACGTCCTGACTTTC
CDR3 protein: CASSSNPSGANVLTF

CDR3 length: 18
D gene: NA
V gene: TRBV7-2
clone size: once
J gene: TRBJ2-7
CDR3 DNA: TGTGCCAGCAGCTTAAGGTGGGAGAACGGCCCAATCGCCTACGAGCAGTACTTC
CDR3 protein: CASSLRWENGPIAYEQYF

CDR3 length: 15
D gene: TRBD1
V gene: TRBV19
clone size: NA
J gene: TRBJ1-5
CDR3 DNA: TGTGCCAGTAGCCCGGACAGGGTGGACAATCAGCCCCAGCATTTT
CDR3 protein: CASSPDRVDNQPQHF

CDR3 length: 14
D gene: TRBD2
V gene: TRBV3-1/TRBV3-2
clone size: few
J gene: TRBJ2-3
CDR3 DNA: TGTGCCAGCAGCCTTAGCGGGGGGGGCGATACGCAGTATTTT
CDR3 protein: CASSLSGGGDTQYF

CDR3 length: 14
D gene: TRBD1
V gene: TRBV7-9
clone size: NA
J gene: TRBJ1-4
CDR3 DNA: TGTGCCAGCAGCTTAGCAGGGGGCGGTGAAAAACTGTTTTTT
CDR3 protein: CASSLAGGGEKLFF

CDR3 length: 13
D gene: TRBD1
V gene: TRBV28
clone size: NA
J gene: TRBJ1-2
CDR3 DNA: TGTGCCAGCGATACAGGGGGCGAGAGGGGCTACACCTTC
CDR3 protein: CASDTGGERGYTF

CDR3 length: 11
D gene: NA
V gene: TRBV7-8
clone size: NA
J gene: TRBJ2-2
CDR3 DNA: TGTGCCAGCAGCTTAACCGGGGAGCTGTTTTTT
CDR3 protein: CASSLTGELFF

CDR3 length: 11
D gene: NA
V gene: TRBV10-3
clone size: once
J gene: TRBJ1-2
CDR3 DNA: TGTGCCATCACGGGCAACTATGGCTACACCTTC
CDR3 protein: CAITGNYGYTF